This T cell receptor beta chain was found in a study of immune characteristics of hereditary and idiopathic chronic pancreatitis. The study in broad terms: The study examined local immune cells and TCRbeta repertoires in the pancreas in hereditary and idiopathic chronic pancreatitis, using control pancreases from organ donors for comparison. Minimal in vitro experimental manipulation of pancreas-infiltrating T cells was the reason the gDNA-based approach was selected. TCRbeta sequencing included a few control pancreases, about seven pancreases with hereditary chronic pancreatitis and about six pancreases with idiopathic chronic pancreatitis.

What the research found in general, with its limitations: Because patient tissue could be obtained only at the time of TPIAT, immune findings may have been influenced by differences in disease duration. Among about a dozen chronic pancreatitis patients, higher numbers of productive TCR rearrangements went along with higher disease severity scores, showing a positive correlation. The study did not include chronic pancreatitis caused by alcohol use. Differences in Vbeta-Jbeta gene family usage, including TRBV10, TRBV19, TRBV23 and TRBV5, were found between hereditary and idiopathic chronic pancreatitis. Both chronic pancreatitis groups showed significantly increased TCRbeta repertoire diversity and reduced clonality versus controls.

Points on this clone: Its antigen is unknown. The input lacks base qualities; no much larger clone sits a single base away.

The CDR1 and CDR2 encoded by the germline V gene are SGHNT and YENEEA. Deletion took 3 bases off V and 7 bases off J, with a span of 10 bases between the germline ends. The CDR3, from cysteine to phenylalanine, totals 13 residues. Only the CDR3 DNA stays, 39 bases, in frame from base 1. To prepare the library, the immunoSEQ multiplex PCR assay was applied. From pancreatic genomic DNA, the TCRbeta CDR3 region and adjacent sequences were amplified and sequenced. As for the original processing: Repertoire diversity was measured as a mean normalized Shannon-Wiener index, alongside productive clonality and productive rearrangement counts. Control and chronic pancreatitis repertoire metrics were compared with the nonparametric Mann-Whitney U test. A shared clonotype was defined as a CDR3beta sequence with the same amino acid composition and length across subjects. The clones in this table, taken by TCRdb from immuneACCESS, are in-frame only. Not every clone is retained; where verified, under half of the shortfall comes from an unresolved V gene, and the cause of the rest is unknown. The DNA was the basis for D and trimming; V, J and clone size are from that table. This sample has roughly 14,000 clones in its table, and less than 75% of those were observed once. The leading ten clones occupy approximately 15% of the sample.

Pancreas tissue with chronic pancreatitis was obtained from patients having total pancreatectomy with islet autotransplantation (TPIAT). None of the chronic pancreatitis patients included in the study had a known history of diabetes. For TCRbeta sequencing, genomic DNA was pulled straight from bulk pancreas tissue, skipping any T cell sorting. Pancreas tissues from patients and organ donors were collected consecutively at two US centers. The specimen was pancreas tissue with hereditary chronic pancreatitis. This sequence originates from a human donor with chronic pancreatitis. The chain uses TRBV11-3 and TRBJ2-1, with the D gene not clear enough to name. The CDR3 corresponds to CASSLSRWNEQFF. In nucleotides, the sequence is TGTGCCAGCAGCTTGTCTCGCTGGAATGAGCAGTTCTTC.